This TCR beta chain is from a study of blood T cells in healthy people across ages (dated by TCRdb to the mid-2010s). For context, the study as a whole: In model experiments, template switching captured about one uniquely barcoded TCR beta cDNA molecule for every two T cells. Using the same blood draw, the study looked at two additional independent replicas of 1 million unique cDNA reads for two donors, one aged 18 to 30 and the other aged 80 or older. The donors were divided into four age groups: young (average roughly 15 years), middle-aged (approximately 39), aged (about 60) and long-lived (82). The study measured age-related changes in TCR beta repertoire diversity using deep sequencing normalized with unique cDNA molecular identifiers. Donors of different ages were randomly distributed across sequencing lanes to avoid experimental bias. Study-wide conclusions, independent of this receptor: Observed TCR beta diversity per million T cells fell roughly linearly with age, and a significant reduction was already apparent by age around 44. The long-lived group showed more naive CD4+ T cells, fewer expanded clones and increased TCR diversity than the aged group, suggesting age selection. A strong correlation was found between observed TCR beta diversity and the percentage of naive T cells measured by flow cytometry. Because profiling used bulk unsorted PBMCs, naive and antigen-experienced compartments could not be compared conclusively. Estimates of total diversity from one million sequenced T cells were regarded as lower bounds and underestimates. Because donor CMV infection status was unknown, age-related changes in expanded clonotypes were potentially confounded.

Concerning this clonotype: The antigen it recognizes is unknown. No base quality values were provided; no much bigger clone lies one nucleotide off.

The donors were some 36 Caucasian individuals from Russia, aged about 6 to 95 years, who were systemically healthy. About 9.8 milliliters of peripheral blood were drawn from each donor into EDTA-treated Vacutainer tubes. PBMCs were isolated by Ficoll-Paque density-gradient centrifugation, with at least 7 million obtained per sample. Trizol reagent was used to extract total RNA from PBMCs, with at least 6 micrograms per sample. For every donor, an aliquot of PBMCs went through flow cytometry to measure the percentages of naive CD45RAhigh/CD27high T cells. The library was obtained by 5' RACE. Sequencer: Illumina HiSeq 2500. A second PCR of about 7 to 12 cycles was run with a J-beta primer mix and a sample-barcoded 5' primer. A template-switch 5' adaptor carrying 12 random nucleotides introduced a unique molecular identifier onto each TCR beta cDNA molecule. At least 3 million CDR3-containing paired-end reads were obtained from each sample. First-strand cDNA was synthesized from all RNA with the Mint cDNA synthesis kit, primed by a TRBC-specific oligonucleotide. After uracil-DNA glycosylase treatment, a first 18-cycle PCR used universal primers M1SS and BC2_uni_R on all cDNA. Concerning the study's data processing: Normalization of each sample was performed by random selection of 1 million high-quality reads, each carrying a distinct molecular identifier. Instead of being binned into consensus sequences, reads that shared molecular identifiers were thrown out. CDR3 identification, clonotype clustering and error correction used MiTCR with a Q25 quality threshold and the strictest error-elimination algorithm. A nonparametric unseen species model with Euler transformation was used to estimate lower-bound total TCR beta diversity. TCRdb reprocessing: public reads trimmed at Q25 with fastp, clones called with MiXCR, in-frame beta chains kept. Rows merge per CDR3 protein into single entries with the most common DNA and genes. None of the V and J calls come from the authors' own analysis; TCRdb made them. The sample records some 1,500,000 distinct CDR3 sequences, 42% of which are singletons. Around 4% of the sample rests with the top ten.

From the cysteine through the phenylalanine, the CDR3 covers 16 amino acids. Here the CDR3 DNA is all that survives: 48 bases in frame from base 1. The junction shows trimming of 2 bases on V and 6 bases on J, and the gene matches do not reach 8 bases of it. The rearranged segments are TRBV12-3 or TRBV12-4 and TRBJ2-3; 10 bases in between match TRBD2. The receptor was derived from a woman aged 18-29 years in good health. Material: blood. The CDR3 corresponds to CASSLRVAGGADTQYF. The bases read TGTGCCAGCAGTTTAAGGGTAGCGGGAGGAGCGGATACGCAGTATTTT.